The subject of this entry is one T cell receptor (beta chain). Original methodology: By means of reference gene primer amplification, nucleated cell counts were estimated. The repertoire was sequenced with immunoSEQ multiplex PCR; TCRdb's copy has only in-frame clones and lacks some. V, J and clone size derive from that table, while D and trimming were established from the DNA sequence. Here the sample spans about 140,000 clones, about 82% being singletons. CDR3 length: 14 residues. V dropped 1 base and J dropped 8 bases, with 14 bases sitting between them. Germline CDR1 is SGHTA and CDR2 is FQGNSA. This specimen comes from a study of blood T cell repertoires in COVID-19. Across the whole study: COVID-19 samples collected from the United States, Italy and Spain covered acute and convalescent phases.

The chain couples TRBV7-2 to TRBJ1-2; D remains unclear. The source is an elderly woman with active or convalescent COVID-19. The material sequenced was peripheral blood. The CDR3, as DNA: TGTGCCAGCAGCTTAGAATTGAAAGTGGGCGGCTACACCTTC. This codes for CASSLELKVGGYTF.